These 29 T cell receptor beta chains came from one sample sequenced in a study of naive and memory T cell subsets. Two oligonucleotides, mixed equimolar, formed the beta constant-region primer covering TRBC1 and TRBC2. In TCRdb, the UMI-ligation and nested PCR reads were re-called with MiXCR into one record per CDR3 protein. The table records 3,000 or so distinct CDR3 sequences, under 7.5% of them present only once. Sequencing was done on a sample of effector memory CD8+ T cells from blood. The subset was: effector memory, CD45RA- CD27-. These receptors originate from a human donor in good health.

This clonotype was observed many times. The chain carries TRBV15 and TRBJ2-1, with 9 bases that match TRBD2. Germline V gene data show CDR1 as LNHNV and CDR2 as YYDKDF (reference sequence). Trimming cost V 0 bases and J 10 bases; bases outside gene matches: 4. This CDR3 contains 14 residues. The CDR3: CATSRDRGRVEQFF. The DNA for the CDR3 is TGTGCCACCAGCAGAGATCGCGGGAGGGTGGAGCAGTTCTTC.

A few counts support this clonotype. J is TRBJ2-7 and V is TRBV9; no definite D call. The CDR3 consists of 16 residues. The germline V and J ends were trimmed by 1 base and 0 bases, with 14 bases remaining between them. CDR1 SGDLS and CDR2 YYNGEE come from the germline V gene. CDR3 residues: CASSVSPKLSSYEQYF. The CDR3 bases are TGTGCCAGCAGCGTATCCCCAAAACTGAGCTCCTACGAGCAGTACTTC. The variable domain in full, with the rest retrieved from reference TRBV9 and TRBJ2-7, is DSGVTQTPKHLITATGQRVTLRCSPRSGDLSVYWYQQSLDQGLQFLIQYYNGEERAKGNILERFSAQQFPDLHSELNLSSLELGDSALYFCASSVSPKLSSYEQYFGPGTRLTVT.

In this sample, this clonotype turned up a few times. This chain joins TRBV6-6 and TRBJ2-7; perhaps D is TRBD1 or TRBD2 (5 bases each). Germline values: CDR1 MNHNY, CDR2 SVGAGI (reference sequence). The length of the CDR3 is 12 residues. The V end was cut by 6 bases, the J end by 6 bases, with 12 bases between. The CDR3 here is CASSSGAAEQYF. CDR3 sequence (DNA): TGTGCCAGCAGCTCCGGGGCGGCCGAGCAGTACTTC.

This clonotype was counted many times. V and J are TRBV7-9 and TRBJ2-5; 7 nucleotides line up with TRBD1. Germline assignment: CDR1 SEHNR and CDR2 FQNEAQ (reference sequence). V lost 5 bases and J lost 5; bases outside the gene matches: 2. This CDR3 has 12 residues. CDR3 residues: CASSQGVETQYF. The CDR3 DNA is TGTGCCAGCAGCCAGGGGGTTGAGACCCAGTACTTC.

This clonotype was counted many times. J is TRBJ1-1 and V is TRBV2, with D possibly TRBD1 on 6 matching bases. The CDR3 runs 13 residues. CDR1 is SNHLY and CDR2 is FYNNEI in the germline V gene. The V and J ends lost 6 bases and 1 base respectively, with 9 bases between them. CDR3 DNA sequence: TGTGCCAGCAGAGCCAGGGGGAACACTGAAGCTTTCTTT. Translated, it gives CASRARGNTEAFF.

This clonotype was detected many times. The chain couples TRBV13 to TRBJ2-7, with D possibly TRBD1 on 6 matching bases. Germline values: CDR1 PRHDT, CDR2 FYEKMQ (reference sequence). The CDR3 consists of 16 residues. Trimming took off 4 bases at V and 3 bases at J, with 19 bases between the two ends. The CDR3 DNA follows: TGTGCCAGCAGCTCTCGAGAGGGGGAAAAGGTCTACGAGCAGTACTTC. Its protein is CASSSREGEKVYEQYF.

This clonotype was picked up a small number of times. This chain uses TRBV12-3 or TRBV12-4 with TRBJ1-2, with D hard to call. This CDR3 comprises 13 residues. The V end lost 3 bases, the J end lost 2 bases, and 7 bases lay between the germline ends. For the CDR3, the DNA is TGTGCCAGCAGTTTCTCCCAGAACTATGGCTACACCTTC. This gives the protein CASSFSQNYGYTF.

For the CDR3, the DNA is TGTGCCAGCAGTTTATTACCGGCTTCCGAGCAGTACTTC. Amino acid sequence: CASSLLPASEQYF. The genes are TRBV28 and TRBJ2-7; D not certain. V was pared by 1 base and J by 6 bases, with 10 bases between. The CDR3 consists of 13 residues. Germline values: CDR1 MDHEN, CDR2 SYDVKM. The full variable domain, in which reference TRBV28 and TRBJ2-7 provide the parts outside the CDR3, is DVKVTQSSRYLVKRTGEKVFLECVQDMDHENMFWYRQDPGLGLRLIYFSYDVKMKEKGDIPEGYSVSREKKERFSLILESASTNQTSMYLCASSLLPASEQYFGPGTRLTVT.

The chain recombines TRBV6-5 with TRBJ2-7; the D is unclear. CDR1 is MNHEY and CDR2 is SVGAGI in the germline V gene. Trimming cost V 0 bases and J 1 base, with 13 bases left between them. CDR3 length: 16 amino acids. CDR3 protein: CASSYSNYTKSYEQYF. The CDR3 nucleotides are TGTGCCAGCAGTTACTCGAACTATACCAAATCCTACGAGCAGTACTTC.

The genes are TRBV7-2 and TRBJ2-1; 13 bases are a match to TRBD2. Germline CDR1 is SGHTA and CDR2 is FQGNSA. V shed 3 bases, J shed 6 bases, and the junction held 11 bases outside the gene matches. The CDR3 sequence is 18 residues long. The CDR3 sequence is CASSLAVWTSGSGNEQFF. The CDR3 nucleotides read TGTGCCAGCAGCTTGGCTGTATGGACTAGCGGGAGCGGCAATGAGCAGTTCTTC.

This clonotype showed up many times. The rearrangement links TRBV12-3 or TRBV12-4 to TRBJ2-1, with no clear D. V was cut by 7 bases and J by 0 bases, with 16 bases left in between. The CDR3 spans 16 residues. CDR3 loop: CASTTHRGSSYNEQFF. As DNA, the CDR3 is TGTGCCAGCACTACACACCGAGGAAGCTCCTACAATGAGCAGTTCTTC.

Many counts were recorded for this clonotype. CDR3 loop: CASSPGYNEQFF. The DNA of the CDR3 is TGTGCCAGCAGTCCAGGGTACAATGAGCAGTTCTTC. The J gene is TRBJ2-1, the V gene TRBV6-2 or TRBV6-3; tentative D call: TRBD1 (5 bases). The germline V and J ends were trimmed by 5 bases and 4 bases, with 6 bases remaining between them. CDR3 length: 12 residues. Germline loops: CDR1 MNHEY, CDR2 SVGEGT.

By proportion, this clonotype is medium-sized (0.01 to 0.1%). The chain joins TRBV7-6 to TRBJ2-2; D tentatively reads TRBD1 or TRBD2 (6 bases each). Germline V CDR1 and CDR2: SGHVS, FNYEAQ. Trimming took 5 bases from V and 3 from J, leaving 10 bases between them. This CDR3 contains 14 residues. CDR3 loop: CASSPRGDTGELFF. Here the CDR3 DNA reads TGTGCCAGCAGCCCTAGGGGGGACACCGGGGAGCTGTTTTTT.

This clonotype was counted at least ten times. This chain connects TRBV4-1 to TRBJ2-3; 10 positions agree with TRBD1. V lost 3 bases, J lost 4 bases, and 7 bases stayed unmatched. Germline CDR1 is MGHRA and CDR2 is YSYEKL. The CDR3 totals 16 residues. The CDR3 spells CASSQFTGTGADTQYF. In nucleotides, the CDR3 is TGCGCCAGCAGCCAGTTTACCGGGACAGGGGCAGATACGCAGTATTTT.

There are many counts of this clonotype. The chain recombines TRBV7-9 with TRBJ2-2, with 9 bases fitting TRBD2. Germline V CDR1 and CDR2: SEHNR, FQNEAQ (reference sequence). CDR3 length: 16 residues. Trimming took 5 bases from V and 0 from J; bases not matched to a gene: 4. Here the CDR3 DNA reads TGTGCCAGCAGCACCCTAGCGGGATCGAACACCGGGGAGCTGTTTTTT. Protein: CASSTLAGSNTGELFF.

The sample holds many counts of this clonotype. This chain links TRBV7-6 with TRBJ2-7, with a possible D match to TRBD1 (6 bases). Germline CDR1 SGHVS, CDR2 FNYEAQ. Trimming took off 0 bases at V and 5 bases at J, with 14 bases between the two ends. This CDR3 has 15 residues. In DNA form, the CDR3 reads TGTGCCAGCAGCTTAGCGGGGGCTAGTGTCAACGAGCAGTACTTC. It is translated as CASSLAGASVNEQYF. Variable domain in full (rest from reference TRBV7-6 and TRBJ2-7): GAGVSQSPRYKVTKRGQDVALRCDPISGHVSLYWYRQALGQGPEFLTYFNYEAQQDKSGLPNDRFSAERPEGSISTLTIQRTEQRDSAMYRCASSLAGASVNEQYFGPGTRLTVT.

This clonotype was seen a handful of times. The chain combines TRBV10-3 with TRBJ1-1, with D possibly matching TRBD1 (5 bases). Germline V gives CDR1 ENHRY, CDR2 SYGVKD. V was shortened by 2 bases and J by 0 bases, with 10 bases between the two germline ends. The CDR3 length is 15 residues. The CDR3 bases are TGTGCCATCAGTGAGCGGGGGGGGGTGAACACTGAAGCTTTCTTT. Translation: CAISERGGVNTEAFF.

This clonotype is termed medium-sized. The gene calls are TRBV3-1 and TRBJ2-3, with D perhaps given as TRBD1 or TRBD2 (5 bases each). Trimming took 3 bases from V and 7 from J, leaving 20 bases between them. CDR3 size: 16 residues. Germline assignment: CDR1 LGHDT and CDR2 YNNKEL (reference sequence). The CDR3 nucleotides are TGTGCCAGCAGCCAGGAATGGGCTGGGGGTAGGAATACGCAGTATTTT. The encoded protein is CASSQEWAGGRNTQYF.

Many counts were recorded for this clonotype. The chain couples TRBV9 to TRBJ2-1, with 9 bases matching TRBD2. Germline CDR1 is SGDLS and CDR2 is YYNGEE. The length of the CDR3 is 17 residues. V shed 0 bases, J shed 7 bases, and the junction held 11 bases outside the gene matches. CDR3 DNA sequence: TGTGCCAGCAGCGTAGTCGCTAGCGGGATAAGGGGAAATGAGCAGTTCTTC. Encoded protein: CASSVVASGIRGNEQFF.

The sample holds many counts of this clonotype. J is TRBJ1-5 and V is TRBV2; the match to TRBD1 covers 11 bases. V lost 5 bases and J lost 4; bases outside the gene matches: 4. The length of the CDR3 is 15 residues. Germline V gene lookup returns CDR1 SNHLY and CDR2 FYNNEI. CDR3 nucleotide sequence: TGTGCCAGCAGTCCTGGGACAGGGGGGAATCAGCCCCAGCATTTT. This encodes CASSPGTGGNQPQHF.

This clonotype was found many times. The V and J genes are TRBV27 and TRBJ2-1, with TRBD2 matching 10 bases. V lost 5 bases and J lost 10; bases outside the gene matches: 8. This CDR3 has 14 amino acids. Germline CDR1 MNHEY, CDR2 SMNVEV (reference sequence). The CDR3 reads CASSAASGGIEQFF. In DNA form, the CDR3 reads TGTGCCAGCAGTGCGGCTAGCGGGGGTATCGAGCAGTTCTTC.

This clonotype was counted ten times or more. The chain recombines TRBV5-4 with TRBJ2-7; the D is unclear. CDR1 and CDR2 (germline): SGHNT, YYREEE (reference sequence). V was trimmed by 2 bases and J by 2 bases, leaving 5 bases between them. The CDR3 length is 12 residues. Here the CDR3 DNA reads TGTGCCAGCAGCTTCGGCGCCTACGAGCAGTACTTC. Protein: CASSFGAYEQYF.

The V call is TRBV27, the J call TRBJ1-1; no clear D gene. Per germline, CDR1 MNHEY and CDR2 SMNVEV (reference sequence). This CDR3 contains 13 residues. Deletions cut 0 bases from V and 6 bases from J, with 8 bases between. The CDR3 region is CASSLSSGSEAFF. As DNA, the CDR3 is TGTGCCAGCAGTTTATCGTCGGGGTCTGAAGCTTTCTTT.

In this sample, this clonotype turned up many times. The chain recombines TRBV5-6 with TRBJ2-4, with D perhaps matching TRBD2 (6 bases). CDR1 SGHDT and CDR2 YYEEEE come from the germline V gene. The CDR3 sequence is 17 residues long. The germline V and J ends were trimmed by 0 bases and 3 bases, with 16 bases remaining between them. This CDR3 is CASSLALAGIDKNIQYF. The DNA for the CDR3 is TGTGCCAGCAGCTTGGCCCTGGCGGGAATTGACAAAAACATTCAGTACTTC.

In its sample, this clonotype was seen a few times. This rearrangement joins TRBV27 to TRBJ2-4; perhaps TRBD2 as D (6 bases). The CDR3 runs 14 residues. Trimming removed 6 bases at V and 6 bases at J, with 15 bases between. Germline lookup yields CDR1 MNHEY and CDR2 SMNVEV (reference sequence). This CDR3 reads CASRRDGSGNIQYF. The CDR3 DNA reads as TGTGCCAGCAGACGGGACGGGAGCGGAAACATTCAGTACTTC.

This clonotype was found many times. CDR3 protein: CASSPLTGEETQYF. CDR3 DNA sequence: TGTGCCAGCAGCCCACTAACGGGTGAAGAGACCCAGTACTTC. V usage is TRBV16 and J usage is TRBJ2-5, with D uncertain. The CDR3 runs to 14 residues. CDR1 and CDR2 from the germline V gene are KGHSY and FQNENV. The V end lost 4 bases, the J end lost 3 bases, and 12 bases lay between the germline ends.

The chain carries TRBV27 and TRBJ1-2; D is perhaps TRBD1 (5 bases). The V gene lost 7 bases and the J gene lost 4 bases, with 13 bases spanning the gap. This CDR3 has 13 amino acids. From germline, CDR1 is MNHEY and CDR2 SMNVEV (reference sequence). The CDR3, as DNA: TGTGCCAGCATGGGGGGAGCATCCTATGGCTACACCTTC. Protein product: CASMGGASYGYTF.

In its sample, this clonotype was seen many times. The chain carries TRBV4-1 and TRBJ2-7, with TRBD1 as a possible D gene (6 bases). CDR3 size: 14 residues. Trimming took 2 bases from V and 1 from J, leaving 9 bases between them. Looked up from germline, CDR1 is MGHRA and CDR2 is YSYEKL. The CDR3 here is CASSQRDTSYEQYF. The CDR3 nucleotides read TGCGCCAGCAGCCAACGGGACACATCCTACGAGCAGTACTTC.

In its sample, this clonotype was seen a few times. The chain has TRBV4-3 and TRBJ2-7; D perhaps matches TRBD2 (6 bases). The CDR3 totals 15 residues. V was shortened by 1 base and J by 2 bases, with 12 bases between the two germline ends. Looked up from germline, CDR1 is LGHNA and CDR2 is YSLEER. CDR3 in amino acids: CASSQARGSTYEQYF. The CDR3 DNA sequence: TGCGCCAGCAGCCAAGCACGGGGGAGTACCTACGAGCAGTACTTC.